This TCR beta chain originates from a study of cytomegalovirus exposure and HLA in healthy donors (dated by TCRdb to 2017 to 2019). For the wider study: The roughly 670 repertoires of the first cohort and the roughly 120 validation repertoires were produced on the same platform, according to a later analysis. The study aimed to test whether signatures of past pathogen exposure could be identified by cataloging public T cell receptors. Besides the first cohort of roughly 660 subjects, a separate validation cohort made up of over 100 different subjects was used. The study combined high-throughput TCR immunosequencing, statistical association of individual TCRs with disease status, and machine learning to predict cytomegalovirus infection status.

The donors were included in the validation cohort of some 110 subjects, a group kept apart from the roughly 610-subject first cohort. A remark on this clone: Its antigen target is currently unknown. Base-call qualities are not available, and no considerably larger clone is one nucleotide away.

The method behind the library was the immunoSEQ multiplex PCR assay. The authors' analysis ran thus. A statistical classification framework was built to diagnose cytomegalovirus status from the catalog of TCR beta chain sequences. TCRdb mirrors the immuneACCESS table, restricted to in-frame sequences. Some clones are absent from its copies; in checked studies, under half trace to an unresolved V gene, and the reason for the others is unknown. That table is the source of V, J and clone size, and D and trimming were worked out from the DNA. The sample data list 100,000 to 150,000 clones, and around 90% of these were observed just once. The ten biggest clones cover roughly 2% of the sample. The germline V gene sets CDR1 to SQVTM and CDR2 to ANQGSEA. Taken from cysteine to phenylalanine, the CDR3 has 14 residues. The entry retains the CDR3 DNA only, 42 bases that are in frame from base 1. Trimming costs V 4 bases and J 2 bases, and their ends lie 13 bases apart.

Study-level results and caveats: Three of the identified cytomegalovirus-associated TCR beta chains were confirmed in vitro to be specific for cytomegalovirus antigens. The validation cohort had no HLA typing available for a later analysis, so co-occurrence within that cohort was assessed over all 120 or so repertoires. The study gave a list of 150 to 200 TCR beta chains associated with cytomegalovirus. Most TCR sequences were observed very rarely across donors, whereas some public TCRs were present in many individuals. In both the original and validation cohorts, the classifier was reported to diagnose cytomegalovirus status with high specificity and sensitivity. According to the authors, the approach could potentially be generalized to other disease states and immunological phenotypes. In a later analysis, TCRs clustered in the first cohort were found to also tend to co-occur in the 110 or so validation repertoires, with 90% to 95% of cluster scores above 0.

The sample was PBMCs. The TCR comes from a woman aged 18-35 years in good health and CMV-seronegative. Recombination connected TRBV29-1 to TRBJ2-3; no D gene call is confident. The nucleotide sequence is TGCAGCGTTGGTGCGAGCGTGTTCACAGATACGCAGTATTTT. It translates to CSVGASVFTDTQYF.